A single T cell receptor beta chain is shown here with its context. This clonotype was counted once. There is no known antigen for this receptor. No base-level quality is on record; no much larger clone is a single base apart. One read yields weak evidence. The record originates from a study of prognosis after radiotherapy for stage I lung cancer (dated by TCRdb to the early 2020s). Context from the whole study: Between early 2018 and 2019, under 20 stage I NSCLC patients were enrolled in Nanjing, China. Newly diagnosed primary stage I lung tumors were found in approximately 15 patients, while oligometastatic NSCLC after surgical resection of the primary tumor was found in several. Every patient was regarded as medically inoperable, because of comorbidities in more than 10 cases and refusal of surgery in over 5 cases. The cohort was made up of some twelve men and a handful of women, with a median age of about 74 years and an age range of about 53 to 90 years. On tumor histology, twelve patients had adenocarcinoma and about seven had squamous cell carcinoma. SBRT was delivered in 3 to 5 fractions with a biologically effective dose of at least 100 Gy, and image-guided IMRT or VMAT was used for delivery. SBRT was not combined with any concurrent therapy in any patient. Distant metastases were developed by four of the 19 patients after SBRT, at a median of around seven months, whereas no significant progression was observed in the other 15 patients. Peripheral blood TCR beta repertoires were profiled in stage I NSCLC patients before and after stereotactic body radiotherapy, and the study then linked these repertoires to distant failure. The study took one blood sample before SBRT and one after SBRT from each of 19 patients and sequenced all 40 or so samples.

All patients had node-negative disease on CT and PET/CT, and none had a history of other malignancies or prior chemotherapy or radiotherapy. At each of two time points, approximately 6 milliliters of peripheral venous blood were collected in EDTA tubes. PBMCs were isolated by Ficoll-Paque Plus density-gradient centrifugation. Right after collection, samples were kept at -80 degrees C until analysis. The research as a whole found: After SBRT, the number of unique TCR clones decreased (median around 10,000 before versus around 7,000 after; Wilcoxon paired P=0.011). Limitations of the study included a small cohort and short follow-up, and the study findings need independent validation. Post-SBRT Shannon entropy and its change from baseline were lower in patients who developed distant metastases; baseline Shannon entropy was not associated with metastases. None of the reported P values were adjusted for multiple comparisons. No determination of tumor specificity was made for expanded TCR clones. Differences by metastasis status were reportedly seen in TRBV and TRBJ usage frequencies, involving two V genes at baseline and, after SBRT, several V genes and two J genes.

Two rounds of multiplex PCR were performed to amplify the TCR beta CDR3 region from genomic DNA. The first PCR round used primers specific to each TRBV and TRBJ gene, with sequences filed in Chinese patent CN105087789A. Universal primers were used in the second PCR round. The Roche High Pure PCR Template Preparation Kit was used to extract genomic DNA from frozen PBMCs. Libraries were sequenced paired-end with 151 bp reads on an Illumina HiSeq 3000. From the authors' description of their analysis: CutAdapt was used to discard raw reads that did not contain the multiplex PCR primer sequences. Using PEAR, the high-quality paired reads were merged into contigs. By aligning each contig to reference sequences, MiXCR assigned the TRB V, D and J gene segments to that contig. CDR3 sequences were clustered by base quality and sequence similarity to remove sequencing errors. Diversity was calculated as Shannon entropy divided by the natural log of the number of productive TCR sequences. One minus Shannon entropy divided by the natural log of the number of unique clonotypes was used as the definition of clonality. The Youden index of ROC curves was used to select progression-free survival cut-offs for repertoire metrics, and analyses were performed in R 3.5.3. TCRdb handled the public reads itself, with Q25 trimming in fastp and clone calling in MiXCR, and kept productive beta chains. Each record represents a unique CDR3 protein, reported with the most common genes and DNA among its rows. The V and J calls were not made by the authors but by TCRdb's processing. The sample contains about 12,000 distinct CDR3 sequences, 45% to 60% of them found a single time. The ten largest clonotypes hold about 20% of the sample.

CDR3 length: 15 amino acids, cysteine to phenylalanine. Only the CDR3 part of the read is kept: 45 bases, read in frame from the first base. For CDR1 and CDR2, the germline V gene lists SGHRS and YFSETQ. Trimming removed 0 bases from V and 8 bases from J, leaving 15 bases between the germline ends. This chain joins TRBV5-1 to TRBJ1-3, with the D gene call left open. The specimen was PBMCs, collected before or after stereotactic body radiation therapy (not recorded which). This TCR came from a donor over 45 with non-small cell lung cancer. The bases are TGCGCCAGCAGCTTGGTCGGGTCCGGTGGGGACACCATATATTTT. It translates as CASSLVGSGGDTIYF.